This T cell receptor beta chain was obtained from a study of radiotherapy plus CTLA-4 blockade in lung cancer. Study at large: Across the patients, objective responses occurred in approximately 20%, and disease control in approximately 30%.

Profiling relied on immunoSEQ multiplex PCR, and the TCRdb table lists in-frame clones only, not all of them. Of around 82,000 clones listed, under 90% are singletons. The germline gives CDR1 SEHNR, CDR2 FQNEAQ (reference sequence). The trim removed 1 base at V and 1 base at J, leaving 9 bases unmatched. The CDR3 covers 17 residues. Study observations and caveats: The best predictor of response was reported to be early blood T cell clone dynamics, with interferon-beta.

Comments on this clone: No antigen is known for it.

The sequence came from a human donor with non-small cell lung cancer who had stable disease on radiotherapy plus ipilimumab. The sample in question was peripheral blood, obtained from a patient treated with radiotherapy plus ipilimumab. The V and J genes are TRBV7-9 and TRBJ2-5, with 7 bases that match TRBD2. The CDR3 region has the DNA TGTGCCAGCAGCTTAGGTAGGCTAGCGGACCTCCAAGAGACCCAGTACTTC. The encoded protein is CASSLGRLADLQETQYF.